This T cell receptor (beta chain) was documented in a study of shared clonotypes between healthy human individuals. Method: immunoSEQ multiplex PCR; TCRdb's copy keeps in-frame clones and lacks some. The sample lists more than 2,000,000 clones, approximately 90% occurring once. V was cut by 0 bases and J by 7 bases, with 16 bases left in between. The CDR3 is made up of 15 amino acids. Germline values: CDR1 SGHNT, CDR2 YYREEE (reference sequence). The genes are TRBV5-4 and TRBJ2-5, with a tentative D call TRBD2 (5 bases). The TCR comes from a man younger than 35 in good health. Sequenced: naive CD4+ T cells sorted from blood. The subset: CD45RA+ positively selected. For the CDR3, the DNA is TGTGCCAGCAGCTTGGGCAGTTCTAGCCCCGGGACCCAGTACTTC. Translating it yields CASSLGSSSPGTQYF.